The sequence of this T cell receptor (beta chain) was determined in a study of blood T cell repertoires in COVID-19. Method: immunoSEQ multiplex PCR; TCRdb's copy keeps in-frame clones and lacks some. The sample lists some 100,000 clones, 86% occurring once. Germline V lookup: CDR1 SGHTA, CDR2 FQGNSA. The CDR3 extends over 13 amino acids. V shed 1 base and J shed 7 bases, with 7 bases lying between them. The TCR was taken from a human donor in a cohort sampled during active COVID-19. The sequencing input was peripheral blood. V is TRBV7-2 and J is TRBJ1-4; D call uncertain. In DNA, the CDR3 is TGTGCCAGCAGCTTAGGAGGGAGTGAAAAACTGTTTTTT. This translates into CASSLGGSEKLFF.